Listed below are T cell receptor beta chains from one sample, sequenced in a study of graft-versus-host responses after intestinal transplantation. Assay: immunoSEQ multiplex PCR; the TCRdb copy retains only in-frame clones and omits some. Of roughly 89,000 clones in the sample, 90% to 95% were seen once. Which antigens these TCRs recognize remains unknown. Sample: unstimulated CD4+ T cells sorted from spleen or lymph node cells, taken before intestinal transplant. All receptors derive from a human donor who received an intestinal transplant. Both conserved end residues are part of each CDR3. The D gene is left open where the match is weak. Clone size, where shown, is once, few, many, or a class for clones that have expanded.

TRBJ2-3 | TRBD2 | TRBV7-8 | NA | CASSLSTSGSPDTQYF | TGTGCCAGCAGCTTATCAACTAGCGGGAGCCCAGATACGCAGTATTTT
TRBJ2-5 | NA | TRBV30 | NA | CAWSVGQGGTQYF | TGTGCCTGGAGTGTCGGGCAGGGGGGGACCCAGTACTTC
TRBJ2-3 | TRBD1 | TRBV25-1 | NA | CASSPQSGTGPYTQYF | TGTGCCAGCAGTCCTCAATCCGGGACAGGGCCATATACGCAGTATTTT
TRBJ1-3 | NA | TRBV7-9 | NA | CASSLVGAGAGNTIYF | TGTGCCAGCAGCTTAGTTGGGGCAGGGGCTGGAAACACCATATATTTT
TRBJ2-2 | NA | TRBV29-1 | NA | CSVVGGNTGELFF | TGCAGCGTTGTAGGAGGGAACACCGGGGAGCTGTTTTTT
TRBJ1-2 | NA | TRBV6-5 | NA | CASSYGRGYGYTF | TGTGCCAGCAGTTACGGCAGAGGATATGGCTACACCTTC
TRBJ2-4 | NA | TRBV9 | NA | CASSADILAKNIQYF | TGTGCCAGCAGCGCGGACATCCTAGCCAAAAACATTCAGTACTTC
TRBJ2-4 | TRBD2 | TRBV4-2 | NA | CASSPGLAGAKNIQYF | TGTGCCAGCAGCCCAGGACTAGCGGGAGCCAAAAACATTCAGTACTTC
TRBJ2-6 | NA | TRBV30 | NA | CAWSPRTLSGANVLTF | TGTGCCTGGAGTCCCCGGACTCTTTCTGGGGCCAACGTCCTGACTTTC
TRBJ2-5 | NA | TRBV6-4 | NA | CASRTPWTADWKETQYF | TGTGCCAGCAGGACCCCCTGGACAGCCGACTGGAAAGAGACCCAGTACTTC
TRBJ1-5 | NA | TRBV30 | NA | CAWKRDSNQPQHF | TGTGCCTGGAAGAGGGATAGCAATCAGCCCCAGCATTTT
TRBJ2-3 | TRBD2 | TRBV6-1 | NA | CASSETGPGLAEFTDTQYF | TGTGCCAGCAGTGAAACGGGGCCGGGACTAGCGGAGTTCACAGATACGCAGTATTTT
TRBJ2-5 | TRBD1 | TRBV5-5 | NA | CASSLWDRKETQYF | TGTGCCAGCAGCTTGTGGGACAGGAAAGAGACCCAGTACTTC
TRBJ1-5 | NA | TRBV7-2 | few | CASSGRSVSQPQHF | TGTGCCAGCAGCGGGAGGAGTGTGAGTCAGCCCCAGCATTTT
TRBJ1-4 | TRBD1 | TRBV5-6 | NA | CASSHYDRERTNEKLFF | TGTGCCAGCAGCCATTACGACAGGGAGAGGACTAATGAAAAACTGTTTTTT
TRBJ2-7 | NA | TRBV5-6 | NA | CASSPRVDRTYEQYF | TGTGCCAGCAGCCCCCGTGTGGACAGAACCTACGAGCAGTACTTC
TRBJ2-2 | TRBD1 | TRBV7-2 | NA | CASSLLFAGTGNTGELFF | TGTGCCAGCAGCTTACTTTTCGCCGGGACAGGGAACACCGGGGAGCTGTTTTTT
TRBJ1-2 | TRBD1 | TRBV29-1 | NA | CSVYDRDTYGYTF | TGCAGCGTATACGACAGGGACACCTATGGCTACACCTTC
TRBJ1-1 | NA | TRBV9 | NA | CASSVLGGNTEAFF | TGTGCCAGCAGCGTACTAGGGGGGAACACTGAAGCTTTCTTT
TRBJ1-2 | TRBD1 | TRBV30 | NA | CASTRQGGYGYTF | TGTGCCTCAACCCGACAGGGAGGATATGGCTACACCTTC
TRBJ1-2 | TRBD1 | TRBV28 | NA | CASSYRGLGYTF | TGTGCCAGCAGTTACAGGGGGCTTGGCTACACCTTC
TRBJ1-2 | TRBD1 | TRBV5-1 | NA | CASSLTGASGYTF | TGCGCCAGCAGCTTGACAGGGGCGAGCGGCTACACCTTC
TRBJ1-2 | NA | TRBV14 | once | CASSQVALGDGYTF | TGTGCCAGCAGCCAAGTAGCCTTGGGTGATGGCTACACCTTC
TRBJ2-7 | TRBD1 | TRBV11-2 | once | CAISPGQGVYEQYF | TGTGCCATCTCTCCGGGACAGGGGGTCTACGAGCAGTACTTC
TRBJ1-1 | TRBD1 | TRBV11-2 | NA | CASSPDRVREAFF | TGTGCCAGCAGCCCAGACAGGGTCCGTGAAGCTTTCTTT
TRBJ1-3 | NA | TRBV9 | NA | CASSSSSSGNTIYF | TGTGCCAGCAGCTCGTCGAGCTCTGGAAACACCATATATTTT
TRBJ1-3 | NA | TRBV11-2 | NA | CASSFHDRSGNTIYF | TGTGCCAGCAGCTTCCATGACAGGTCTGGAAACACCATATATTTT
TRBJ2-3 | NA | TRBV2 | once | CASSVVDTQYF | TGTGCCAGCAGTGTAGTAGATACGCAGTATTTT
TRBJ2-5 | NA | TRBV19 | NA | CASSGETGETQYF | TGTGCCAGTAGTGGGGAAACAGGGGAGACCCAGTACTTC